Listed here are 20 T cell receptor beta chains from one sample, sequenced in a study of blood T cell repertoires in COVID-19. Libraries were prepared by immunoSEQ multiplex PCR; TCRdb keeps only in-frame clonotypes and omits some of them. The sample gives some 230,000 clones, around 86% of which show up once; roughly 10% is in the top ten. Sequencing used peripheral blood. These receptors all stem from a woman between 50 and 59 years old with COVID-19, enrolled during active disease.

The V and J genes are TRBV5-6 and TRBJ1-1, with TRBD1 as a possible D gene (5 bases). The germline V gene encodes CDR1 SGHDT and CDR2 YYEEEE. Trimming left V 3 bases short and J 6 bases short, with 18 bases between. The CDR3 is 15 residues long. The CDR3 sequence: CASSSPRGMEAEAFF. The CDR3 nucleotides are TGTGCCAGCAGCTCACCCCGGGGGATGGAGGCTGAAGCTTTCTTT.

V and J are TRBV7-2 and TRBJ2-1; possible D gene TRBD2, 6 bases. Trimming removed 5 bases from V and 7 bases from J, with 18 bases in between. The CDR3 has 15 amino acids. The V gene's germline CDR1 is SGHTA and CDR2 FQGNSA. CDR3 loop: CASSRFGGEVNEQFF. CDR3 bases: TGTGCCAGCAGCCGCTTTGGCGGGGAGGTAAATGAGCAGTTCTTC.

This chain joins TRBV28 and TRBJ1-5; D call uncertain. V was clipped by 2 bases and J by 2 bases, with 13 bases between them. CDR1 and CDR2 (germline): MDHEN, SYDVKM. The CDR3 runs to 16 residues. For the CDR3, the DNA is TGTGCCAGCAGTTTAAACGCGGGTTTGGGCAATCAGCCCCAGCATTTT. This encodes CASSLNAGLGNQPQHF.

The chain joins TRBV2 to TRBJ2-3, with TRBD1 matching over 8 bases. In germline, CDR1 is SNHLY, CDR2 FYNNEI. The CDR3 has 15 amino acids. After removal of 6 bases from V and 2 bases from J, the junction contained 7 bases not matched to a gene. CDR3 sequence (DNA): TGTGCCAGCAGAAATCGGGACAGGTACACAGATACGCAGTATTTT. Translated: CASRNRDRYTDTQYF.

This clone showed up just a few times. The chain has TRBV7-2 and TRBJ2-7; D is possibly TRBD2 (5 bases). The germline V gene encodes CDR1 SGHTA and CDR2 FQGNSA. V was pared by 5 bases and J by 4 bases, with 18 bases between. The CDR3 contains 15 residues. The CDR3 DNA follows: TGTGCCAGCAGCCCAAACGGGCTAGGAGGATACGAGCAGTACTTC. This gives the protein CASSPNGLGGYEQYF.

The rearrangement joins TRBV5-5 to TRBJ1-5; the match to TRBD1 covers 9 bases. The trim removed 7 bases at V and 5 bases at J, leaving 4 bases unmatched. Germline CDR1 SGHKS, CDR2 YYEKEE (reference sequence). The CDR3 spans 13 residues. CDR3 sequence reads: CASHRDRDQPQHF. The CDR3 region has the DNA TGTGCCAGCCATAGGGACAGGGATCAGCCCCAGCATTTT.

The J gene is TRBJ1-2, the V gene TRBV9, with a possible D match to TRBD1 (5 bases). The CDR3 is 17 amino acids. Per germline, CDR1 SGDLS and CDR2 YYNGEE. Trimming took 0 bases from V and 13 from J, leaving 28 bases between them. Here the CDR3 reads CASSVGGTAVSVGLPTF. As DNA, the CDR3 is TGTGCCAGCAGCGTAGGCGGGACCGCCGTCTCGGTCGGGCTTCCCACCTTC. Using reference TRBV9 and TRBJ1-2 for the parts outside the CDR3, the full variable domain is DSGVTQTPKHLITATGQRVTLRCSPRSGDLSVYWYQQSLDQGLQFLIQYYNGEERAKGNILERFSAQQFPDLHSELNLSSLELGDSALYFCASSVGGTAVSVGLPTFGSGTRLTVV.

The J gene is TRBJ2-2, the V gene TRBV11-1, with TRBD2 matching 10 bases. This CDR3 is 16 amino acids long. Germline V CDR1 and CDR2: SGHAT, FQDESV (reference sequence). Trimming cost V 4 bases and J 5 bases; bases outside gene matches: 7. The CDR3 sequence is CASSSKRGGGTGELFF. For the CDR3, the DNA is TGTGCCAGCAGCTCCAAGCGGGGGGGTGGAACCGGGGAGCTGTTTTTT.

This clone was seen only a few times. This chain links TRBV4-1 with TRBJ2-1, with 9 nucleotides matching TRBD2. Germline-derived CDR1 and CDR2 are MGHRA and YSYEKL. The CDR3 length is 17 residues. V gave up 0 bases and J gave up 4 bases; unmatched junction bases: 7. CDR3: CASSQDSAGGLYNEQFF. The DNA for the CDR3 is TGCGCCAGCAGCCAAGACTCAGCGGGGGGCCTTTACAATGAGCAGTTCTTC.

The CDR3 DNA reads TGTGCCAGCAGCTTAGAGGGCGGGGGGAGTGCCTACAATGAGCAGTTCTTC. Its translation: CASSLEGGGSAYNEQFF. The rearrangement links TRBV7-6 to TRBJ2-1; 8 bases agree with TRBD2. The CDR3 runs to 17 residues. Germline assignment: CDR1 SGHVS and CDR2 FNYEAQ. V shed 1 base and J 2 bases; nucleotides not matched to a gene: 7.

The chain joins TRBV27 to TRBJ2-7; 8 bases line up with TRBD1. V dropped 4 bases and J dropped 2; count of bases not matched to a gene: 7. This CDR3 is 15 amino acids long. Germline CDR1 reads MNHEY; CDR2 reads SMNVEV (reference sequence). CDR3 bases: TGTGCCAGCAGTTCCCGACAGGGGCCCGCCTACGAGCAGTACTTC. This translates into CASSSRQGPAYEQYF.

The chain couples TRBV9 to TRBJ2-3; a weak D match, TRBD2 (7 bases). Between the trimmed V and J ends, which lost 0 bases and 4 bases, there was a span of 18 bases. The CDR3 length is 17 residues. Germline V CDR1 and CDR2: SGDLS, YYNGEE. The CDR3 reads CASSVATRGGRSDTQYF. In nucleotides, the CDR3 is TGTGCCAGCAGCGTAGCTACGAGGGGGGGCAGGTCAGATACGCAGTATTTT.

V usage is TRBV27 and J usage is TRBJ2-1; 7 bases align to TRBD1. The V gene end was trimmed by 6 bases and the J gene end by 2 bases; junction bases not matched to a gene: 7. Germline CDR1 MNHEY, CDR2 SMNVEV (reference sequence). There are 15 residues in the CDR3. CDR3 DNA sequence: TGTGCCAGCAGGCAGGGACAGACGACCTACAATGAGCAGTTCTTC. It is translated as CASRQGQTTYNEQFF.

This chain links TRBV12-5 with TRBJ2-7, with 9 positions matching TRBD1. V lost 7 bases to trimming and J lost 3 bases; unmatched junction nucleotides: 10. The germline V gene has CDR1 LGHNT and CDR2 FRNRAP. There are 15 residues in the CDR3. CDR3 DNA: TGTGCTAGTGCCCCAACCGGGACAGGGAGCTACGAGCAGTACTTC. It specifies CASAPTGTGSYEQYF. The variable domain in full, with the rest retrieved from reference TRBV12-5 and TRBJ2-7, is DARVTQTPRHKVTEMGQEVTMRCQPILGHNTVFWYRQTMMQGLELLAYFRNRAPLDDSGMPKDRFSAEMPDATLATLKIQPSEPRDSAVYFCASAPTGTGSYEQYFGPGTRLTVT.

The chain is built from TRBV11-3 and TRBJ2-7; TRBD1 agrees at 9 bases. The CDR3 length is 15 residues. V was pared by 5 bases and J by 6 bases, with 11 bases of the junction left unmatched. Germline V gene sequence: CDR1 SGHNT, CDR2 YENEEA. The DNA of the CDR3 is TGTGCCAGCAGCCCACAGGGGGCGCATCCCTTCGAGCAGTACTTC. This gives the protein CASSPQGAHPFEQYF.

This clone has a single count. V usage is TRBV5-1 and J usage is TRBJ2-1; D not resolved. Germline loops: CDR1 SGHRS, CDR2 YFSETQ. Trimming cost V 2 bases and J 5 bases, with 11 bases left between them. The CDR3 contains 14 residues. CDR3 loop: CASSFSLSNNEQFF. For the CDR3, the DNA is TGCGCCAGCAGCTTTTCCCTATCTAACAATGAGCAGTTCTTC. The variable domain in full, with the rest retrieved from reference TRBV5-1 and TRBJ2-1, is KAGVTQTPRYLIKTRGQQVTLSCSPISGHRSVSWYQQTPGQGLQFLFEYFSETQRNKGNFPGRFSGRQFSNSRSEMNVSTLELGDSALYLCASSFSLSNNEQFFGPGTRLTVL.

The chain joins TRBV27 to TRBJ2-1; TRBD1 matches at 10 bases. The V and J ends lost 1 base and 8 bases, in that order; junction bases with no gene match: 5. The CDR3 consists of 15 residues. Per the germline V gene, CDR1 is MNHEY and CDR2 is SMNVEV (reference sequence). The CDR3 nucleotides read TGTGCCAGCAGTTTATTTGGGACAGGGGTAGATGAGCAGTTCTTC. This codes for CASSLFGTGVDEQFF.

This clone was seen more than once but under ten times. The gene calls are TRBV10-3 and TRBJ1-6, with 7 bases lining up with TRBD1. Germline V CDR1 and CDR2: ENHRY, SYGVKD. This CDR3 has 13 residues. Losses at the gene ends were 8 bases for V and 9 bases for J; bases not matched to a gene: 7. This CDR3 reads CAIQDRDPSPLHF. CDR3 sequence (DNA): TGTGCCATCCAAGACAGGGATCCTTCACCCCTCCACTTT.

The chain uses TRBV15 and TRBJ1-1; tentative D call: TRBD1 (5 bases). Germline loops: CDR1 LNHNV, CDR2 YYDKDF (reference sequence). The CDR3 contains 13 residues. The V gene lost 0 bases and the J gene lost 7 bases, with 9 bases spanning the gap. The chain's CDR3 is CATSRDRGIEAFF. DNA of the CDR3: TGTGCCACCAGCAGAGATCGGGGGATTGAAGCTTTCTTT.

This clone was found once. The chain employs TRBV27 and TRBJ1-1; 9 bases agree with TRBD1. The CDR3 loop spans 14 amino acids. The germline V gene encodes CDR1 MNHEY and CDR2 SMNVEV (reference sequence). The trim removed 5 bases at V and 5 bases at J, leaving 6 bases unmatched. DNA for the CDR3: TGTGCCAGCAGTCATGGACAGGGGAGGACTGAAGCTTTCTTT. Translation gives CASSHGQGRTEAFF.